This section outlines one T cell receptor beta chain sequence together with its context. Its specificity is unknown. PCR primers comprised 60 Vbeta and 13 Jbeta primers. Original handling: Unique TCR beta chains totaled some 81 million in a later count, with around 11 million of them shared. Sequencing was performed with immunoSEQ multiplex PCR; in TCRdb, only in-frame clones are kept and a portion is missing. V and J calls and clone size come straight from that table; D and trimming were deduced from the DNA. The sample records approximately 100,000 clones, 79% being singletons. CDR1 is SEHNR, CDR2 FQNEAQ, per germline (reference sequence). Losses at the gene ends were 5 bases for V and 0 bases for J; bases not matched to a gene: 6. This CDR3 region has 15 residues. This sample stems from a study of cytomegalovirus exposure and HLA in healthy donors. Study-wide findings and caveats: The authors later linked a missense DCLRE1C variant to TCR beta V- and J-gene trimming. Other equally common chains were less clonally expanded than HLA-associated TCR beta chains, a later analysis showed. Being productive about 87% or about 30% of the time was typical of most TCR beta V segments in an earlier analysis.

This clonotype was obtained from a female donor in good health and CMV-seropositive. The specimen was PBMCs. The rearrangement joins TRBV7-9 to TRBJ2-7, with 8 bases matching TRBD1. CDR3 region: CASSIGQGGSYEQYF. The CDR3 DNA reads as TGTGCCAGCAGCATCGGACAGGGCGGCTCCTACGAGCAGTACTTC.